This TCR beta chain was recorded in a study of OX40 agonist ivuxolimab in advanced cancers. The wider study: Ivuxolimab, an agonistic anti-OX40 (CD134) antibody, was given to patients. Subjects had a mean age of roughly 60 years, with a range of roughly 23 to 80; around 83% were male. Study conclusions and caveats: Mean expanded clone counts were higher in CD8+ than CD4+ T cells.

V was clipped by 3 bases and J by 12 bases, with 9 bases between them. The CDR3 loop spans 10 amino acids. As regards this clone: What it binds is unknown.

Sequencing used immunoSEQ multiplex PCR; TCRdb keeps in-frame clones, though not all of them. The repertoire consists of about 56,000 clones, with around nine tenths occurring once and the leading ten covering around 25%. The chain links TRBV23-1 to TRBJ2-7; no reliable D call. TRBV23-1 falls under the ORF class, with uncertain function. The starting material was CD4+ or CD8+ T cells sorted from blood, obtained in a trial of the OX40 agonist ivuxolimab. The sequence was obtained from an adult with an advanced solid tumor such as melanoma, head and neck, liver or kidney cancer. CDR3 coding DNA: TGCGCCAGCAGTCAGCCAGGTCCGTACTTC. The encoded protein is CASSQPGPYF.